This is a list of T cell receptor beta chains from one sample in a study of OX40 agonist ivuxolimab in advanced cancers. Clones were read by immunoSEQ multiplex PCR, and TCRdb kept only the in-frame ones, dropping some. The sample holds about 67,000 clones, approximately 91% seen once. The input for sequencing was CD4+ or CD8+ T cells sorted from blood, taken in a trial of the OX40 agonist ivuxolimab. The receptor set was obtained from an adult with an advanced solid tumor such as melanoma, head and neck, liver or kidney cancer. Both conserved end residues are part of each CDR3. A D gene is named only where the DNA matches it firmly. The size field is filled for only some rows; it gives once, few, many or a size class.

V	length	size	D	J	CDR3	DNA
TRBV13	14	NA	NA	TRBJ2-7	CASSLGPTTYEQYF	TGTGCCAGCAGCTTAGGCCCCACGACCTACGAGCAGTACTTC
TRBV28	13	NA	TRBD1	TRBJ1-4	CASIGQGPEKLFF	TGTGCCAGCATCGGACAGGGCCCTGAAAAACTGTTTTTT
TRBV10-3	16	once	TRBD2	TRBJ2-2	CAISESGGGNTGELFF	TGTGCCATCAGTGAGTCCGGCGGGGGAAACACCGGGGAGCTGTTTTTT
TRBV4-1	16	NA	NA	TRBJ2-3	CASSRRDTQRTDTQYF	TGCGCCAGCAGCCGACGGGACACTCAACGCACAGATACGCAGTATTTT
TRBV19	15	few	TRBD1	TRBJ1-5	CASSSTGGNNQPQHF	TGTGCCAGTAGCTCTACAGGGGGCAACAATCAGCCCCAGCATTTT
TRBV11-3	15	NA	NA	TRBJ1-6	CASSLRGSYNSPLHF	TGTGCCAGCAGCTTAAGGGGCTCCTATAATTCACCCCTCCACTTT
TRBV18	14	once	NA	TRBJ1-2	CASSPTDGHGGYTF	TGTGCCAGCTCACCAACGGACGGACATGGAGGCTACACCTTC
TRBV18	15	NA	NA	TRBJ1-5	CASSRIEAGDQPQHF	TGTGCCAGCTCACGCATTGAGGCAGGAGATCAGCCCCAGCATTTT
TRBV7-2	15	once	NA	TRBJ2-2	CASSFNGQITGELFF	TGTGCCAGCAGTTTTAACGGTCAGATCACCGGGGAGCTGTTTTTT
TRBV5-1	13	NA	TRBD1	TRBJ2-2	CATDRGVAGELFF	TGCGCCACCGACAGGGGAGTCGCCGGGGAGCTGTTTTTT
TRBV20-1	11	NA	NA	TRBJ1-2	CSANYNYGYTF	TGCAGTGCTAACTACAACTATGGCTACACCTTC
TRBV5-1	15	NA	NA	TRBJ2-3	CASSLSGGLTDTQYF	TGCGCCAGCAGCTTGTCTGGCGGGCTTACAGATACGCAGTATTTT
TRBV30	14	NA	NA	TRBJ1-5	CAWSTGGGNQPQHF	TGTGCCTGGAGTACGGGAGGGGGAAATCAGCCCCAGCATTTT
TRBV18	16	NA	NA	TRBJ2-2	CASSPPGLIDTGELFF	TGTGCCAGCTCACCACCGGGACTTATTGACACCGGGGAGCTGTTTTTT
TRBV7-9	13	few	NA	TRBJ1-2	CASSFLGNYGYTF	TGTGCCAGCAGCTTTTTGGGGAACTATGGCTACACCTTC
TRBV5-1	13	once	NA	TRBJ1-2	CASSAQEIYGYTF	TGCGCCAGCAGCGCTCAGGAAATCTATGGCTACACCTTC
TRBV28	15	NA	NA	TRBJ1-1	CASSLSGTPNTEAFF	TGTGCCAGCAGTTTATCCGGGACACCTAACACTGAAGCTTTCTTT
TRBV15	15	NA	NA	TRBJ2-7	CATSRELQGGDEQYF	TGTGCCACCAGCAGAGAGCTACAGGGGGGGGACGAGCAGTACTTC
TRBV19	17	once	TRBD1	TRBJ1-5	CASSIRRQGNSNQPQHF	TGTGCCAGTAGTATAAGGAGACAGGGCAATAGCAATCAGCCCCAGCATTTT
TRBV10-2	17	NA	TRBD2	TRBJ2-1	CASRTSGGASSYNEQFF	TGCGCCAGCAGAACTAGCGGGGGGGCGAGCTCCTACAATGAGCAGTTCTTC
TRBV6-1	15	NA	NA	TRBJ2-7	CASSAGHSLSYEQYF	TGTGCCAGCAGTGCCGGGCACAGTCTCTCCTACGAGCAGTACTTC
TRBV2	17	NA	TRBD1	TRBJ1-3	CASSPWTGGTSGNTIYF	TGTGCCAGCAGTCCTTGGACAGGGGGTACCTCTGGAAACACCATATATTTT
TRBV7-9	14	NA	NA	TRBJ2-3	CASSYSGGTDTQYF	TGTGCCAGCAGCTACTCAGGGGGCACAGATACGCAGTATTTT
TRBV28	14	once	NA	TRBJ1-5	CASSQATPNQPQHF	TGTGCCAGCAGTCAGGCAACTCCCAATCAGCCCCAGCATTTT
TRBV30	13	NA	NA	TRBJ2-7	CAWSDGSSYEQYF	TGTGCCTGGAGTGATGGCAGCTCCTACGAGCAGTACTTC
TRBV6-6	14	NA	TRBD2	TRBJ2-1	CASSHEAGGPPRFF	TGTGCCAGCAGTCATGAAGCGGGGGGGCCTCCCCGGTTCTTC
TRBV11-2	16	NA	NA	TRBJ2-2	CASSLVISGIAGELFF	TGTGCCAGCAGCTTAGTAATTTCAGGGATTGCGGGGGAGCTGTTTTTT
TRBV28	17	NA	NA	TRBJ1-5	CASSLGAGHPYRKPQHF	TGTGCCAGCAGTTTGGGTGCGGGACACCCCTATAGGAAGCCCCAGCATTTT
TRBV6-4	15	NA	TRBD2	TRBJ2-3	CASSDTSGGWDTQYF	TGTGCCAGCAGTGACACCAGCGGGGGGTGGGATACGCAGTATTTT
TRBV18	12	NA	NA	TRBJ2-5	CASSYNPETQYF	TGTGCCAGCTCATATAATCCAGAGACCCAGTACTTC
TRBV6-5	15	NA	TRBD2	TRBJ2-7	CASSSSTSGVYEQYF	TGTGCCAGCAGTTCGTCGACTAGCGGGGTCTACGAGCAGTACTTC
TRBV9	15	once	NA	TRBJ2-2	CASLAGGSNTGELFF	TGTGCCAGCTTGGCCGGCGGGTCGAACACCGGGGAGCTGTTTTTT
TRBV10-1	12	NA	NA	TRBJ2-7	CASSRTAHEQYF	TGCGCCAGCAGCCGGACAGCCCACGAGCAGTACTTC
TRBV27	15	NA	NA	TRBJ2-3	CAPSTDGYSTDTQYF	TGTGCCCCGTCGACGGACGGATATAGCACAGATACGCAGTATTTT
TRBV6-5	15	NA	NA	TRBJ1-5	CASRLSFLSNQPQHF	TGTGCCAGCAGGCTAAGCTTCCTTAGCAATCAGCCCCAGCATTTT
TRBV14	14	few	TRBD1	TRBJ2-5	CASSYRTGAETQYF	TGTGCCAGCAGCTACAGAACAGGGGCGGAGACCCAGTACTTC
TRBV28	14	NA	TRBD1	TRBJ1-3	CASRDRERGNTIYF	TGTGCCAGCAGGGACAGGGAGCGGGGAAACACCATATATTTT
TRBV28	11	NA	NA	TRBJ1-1	CASGGRTEAFF	TGTGCCAGCGGGGGGAGGACTGAAGCTTTCTTT
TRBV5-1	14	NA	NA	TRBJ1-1	CASSLDPRNTEAFF	TGCGCCAGCAGCTTGGACCCCAGGAACACTGAAGCTTTCTTT
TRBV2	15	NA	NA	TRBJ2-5	CASSLLTGSQETQYF	TGTGCCAGCAGTCTTCTTACAGGTTCCCAAGAGACCCAGTACTTC
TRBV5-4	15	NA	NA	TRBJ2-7	CASRSGLASSYEQYF	TGTGCCAGCAGGAGCGGACTGGCAAGCTCCTACGAGCAGTACTTC
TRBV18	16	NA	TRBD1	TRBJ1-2	CASSPPSTGGNYGYTF	TGTGCCAGCTCACCCCCTTCGACAGGGGGCAACTATGGCTACACCTTC
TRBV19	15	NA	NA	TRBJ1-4	CASRHPGRGNEKLFF	TGTGCCAGTAGGCATCCGGGACGCGGTAATGAAAAACTGTTTTTT
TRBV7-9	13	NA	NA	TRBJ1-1	CASSRSRATEAFF	TGTGCCAGCAGCCGCAGTAGGGCCACTGAAGCTTTCTTT
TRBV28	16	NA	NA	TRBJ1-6	CASSYETGHNNSPLHF	TGTGCCAGCAGTTATGAGACAGGCCACAATAATTCACCCCTCCACTTT
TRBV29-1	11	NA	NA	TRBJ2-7	CSVERASEQYF	TGCAGCGTTGAACGAGCTTCCGAGCAGTACTTC
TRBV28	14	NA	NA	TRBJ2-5	CASKVAGSQETQYF	TGTGCCAGCAAGGTCGCGGGATCCCAAGAGACCCAGTACTTC
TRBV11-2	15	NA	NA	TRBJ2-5	CASSLDGGTEETQYF	TGTGCCAGCAGCTTAGACGGCGGGACAGAAGAGACCCAGTACTTC
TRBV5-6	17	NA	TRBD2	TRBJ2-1	CASSLPARGGPVGEQFF	TGTGCCAGCAGCCTTCCGGCGCGGGGGGGCCCCGTCGGGGAGCAGTTCTTC
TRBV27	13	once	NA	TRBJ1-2	CASSPDRNYGYTF	TGTGCCAGCAGTCCCGACAGGAACTATGGCTACACCTTC
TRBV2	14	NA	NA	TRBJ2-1	CASSDSPSGNEQFF	TGTGCCAGCAGTGATTCCCCCTCCGGCAATGAGCAGTTCTTC